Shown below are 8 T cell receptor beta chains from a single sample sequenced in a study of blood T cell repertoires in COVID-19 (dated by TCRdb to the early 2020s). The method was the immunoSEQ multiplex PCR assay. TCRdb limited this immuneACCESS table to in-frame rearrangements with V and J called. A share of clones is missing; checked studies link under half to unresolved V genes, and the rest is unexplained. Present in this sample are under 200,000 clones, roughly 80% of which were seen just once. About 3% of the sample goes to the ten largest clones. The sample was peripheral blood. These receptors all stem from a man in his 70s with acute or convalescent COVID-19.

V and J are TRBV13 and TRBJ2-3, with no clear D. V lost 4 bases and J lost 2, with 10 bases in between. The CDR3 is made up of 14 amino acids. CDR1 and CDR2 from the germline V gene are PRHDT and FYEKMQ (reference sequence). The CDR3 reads CASSSLSNTDTQYF. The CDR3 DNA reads TGTGCCAGCAGCTCCCTTAGTAACACAGATACGCAGTATTTT.

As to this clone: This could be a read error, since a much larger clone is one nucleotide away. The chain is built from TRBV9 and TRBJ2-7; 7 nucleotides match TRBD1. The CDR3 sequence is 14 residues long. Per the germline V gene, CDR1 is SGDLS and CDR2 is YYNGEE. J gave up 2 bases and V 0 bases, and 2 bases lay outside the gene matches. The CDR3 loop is CASSVGDSPYEQYF. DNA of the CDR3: TGTGCCAGCAGCGTAGGGGACAGTCCCTACGAGCAGTACTTC.

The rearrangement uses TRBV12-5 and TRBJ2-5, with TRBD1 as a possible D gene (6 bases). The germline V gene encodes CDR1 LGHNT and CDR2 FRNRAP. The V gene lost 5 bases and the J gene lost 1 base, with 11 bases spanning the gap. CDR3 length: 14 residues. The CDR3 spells CASGTRDTQETQYF. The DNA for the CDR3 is TGTGCTAGTGGTACACGGGACACCCAAGAGACCCAGTACTTC.

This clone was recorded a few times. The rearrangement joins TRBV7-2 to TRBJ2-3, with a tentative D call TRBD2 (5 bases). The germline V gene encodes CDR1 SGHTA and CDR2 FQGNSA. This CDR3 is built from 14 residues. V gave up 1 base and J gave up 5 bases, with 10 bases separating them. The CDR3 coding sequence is TGTGCCAGCAGCTTAGAAGGACTCGGAGATACGCAGTATTTT. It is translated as CASSLEGLGDTQYF.

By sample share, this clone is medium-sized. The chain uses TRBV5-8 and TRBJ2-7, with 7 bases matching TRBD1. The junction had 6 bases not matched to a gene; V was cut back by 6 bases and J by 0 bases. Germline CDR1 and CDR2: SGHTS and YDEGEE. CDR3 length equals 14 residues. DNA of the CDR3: TGTGCCAGCACCAGAGACAGGGCCTCCTACGAGCAGTACTTC. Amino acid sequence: CASTRDRASYEQYF. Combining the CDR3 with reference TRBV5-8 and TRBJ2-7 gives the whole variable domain EAGVTQSPTHLIKTRGQQATLRCSPISGHTSVYWYQQALGLGLQFLLWYDEGEERNRGNFPPRFSGRQFPNYSSELNVNALELEDSALYLCASTRDRASYEQYFGPGTRLTVT.

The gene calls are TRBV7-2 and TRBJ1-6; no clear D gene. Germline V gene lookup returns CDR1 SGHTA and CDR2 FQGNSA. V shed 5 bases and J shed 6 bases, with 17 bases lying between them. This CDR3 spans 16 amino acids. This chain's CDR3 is CASSPQSGVGNSPLHF. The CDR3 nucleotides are TGTGCCAGCAGCCCCCAGAGCGGGGTAGGTAATTCACCCCTCCACTTT.

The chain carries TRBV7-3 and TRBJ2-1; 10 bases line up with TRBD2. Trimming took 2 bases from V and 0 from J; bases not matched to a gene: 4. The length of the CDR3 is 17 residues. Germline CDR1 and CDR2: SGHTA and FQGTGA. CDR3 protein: CASSLEASGSSYNEQFF. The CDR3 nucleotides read TGTGCCAGCAGCTTAGAGGCTAGCGGGAGCTCCTACAATGAGCAGTTCTTC.

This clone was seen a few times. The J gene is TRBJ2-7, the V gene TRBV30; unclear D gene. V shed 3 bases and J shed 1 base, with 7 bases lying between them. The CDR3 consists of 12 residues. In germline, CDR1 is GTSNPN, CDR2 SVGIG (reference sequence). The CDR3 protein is CAWRTFSYEQYF. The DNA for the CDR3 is TGTGCCTGGAGGACATTTTCCTACGAGCAGTACTTC.